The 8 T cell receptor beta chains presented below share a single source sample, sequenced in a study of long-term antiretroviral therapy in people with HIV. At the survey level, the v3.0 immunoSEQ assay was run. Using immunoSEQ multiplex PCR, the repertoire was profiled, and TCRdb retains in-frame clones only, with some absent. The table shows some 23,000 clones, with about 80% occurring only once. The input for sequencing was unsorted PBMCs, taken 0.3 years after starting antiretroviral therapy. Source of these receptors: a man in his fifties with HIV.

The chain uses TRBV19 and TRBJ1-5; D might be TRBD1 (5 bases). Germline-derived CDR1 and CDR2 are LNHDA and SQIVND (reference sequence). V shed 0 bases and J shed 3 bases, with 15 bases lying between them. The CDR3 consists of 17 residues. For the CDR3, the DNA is TGTGCCAGTAGTATAGAAGGGGTTGGGTTTTACAATCAGCCCCAGCATTTT. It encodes CASSIEGVGFYNQPQHF.

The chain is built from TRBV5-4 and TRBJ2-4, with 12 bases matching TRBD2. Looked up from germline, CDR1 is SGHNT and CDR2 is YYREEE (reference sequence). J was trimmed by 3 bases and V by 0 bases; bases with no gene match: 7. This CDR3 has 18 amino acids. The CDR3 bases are TGTGCCAGCAGCTTGGTGCCTAGCGGGGGGGATGACAAAAACATTCAGTACTTC. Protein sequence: CASSLVPSGGDDKNIQYF.

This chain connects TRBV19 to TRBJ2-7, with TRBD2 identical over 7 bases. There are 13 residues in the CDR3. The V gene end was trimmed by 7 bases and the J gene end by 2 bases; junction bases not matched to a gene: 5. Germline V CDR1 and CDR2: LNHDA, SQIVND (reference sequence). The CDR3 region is CASMGRDTYEQYF. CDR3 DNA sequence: TGTGCCAGTATGGGGAGGGATACCTACGAGCAGTACTTC.

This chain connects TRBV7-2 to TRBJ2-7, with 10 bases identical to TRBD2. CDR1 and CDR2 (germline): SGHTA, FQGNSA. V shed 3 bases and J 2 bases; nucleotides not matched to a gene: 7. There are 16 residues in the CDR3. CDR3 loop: CASSFKTSGSPYEQYF. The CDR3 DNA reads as TGTGCCAGCAGCTTTAAGACTAGCGGGTCCCCCTACGAGCAGTACTTC. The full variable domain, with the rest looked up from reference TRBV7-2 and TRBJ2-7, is GAGVSQSPSNKVTEKGKDVELRCDPISGHTALYWYRQSLGQGLEFLIYFQGNSAPDKSGLPSDRFSAERTGGSVSTLTIQRTQQEDSAVYLCASSFKTSGSPYEQYFGPGTRLTVT.

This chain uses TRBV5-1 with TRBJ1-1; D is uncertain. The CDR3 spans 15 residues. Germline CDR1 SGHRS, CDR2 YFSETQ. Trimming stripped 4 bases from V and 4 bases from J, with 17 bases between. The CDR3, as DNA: TGCGCCAGCAGCCCCACGATCCAACTTGGCACTGAAGCTTTCTTT. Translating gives CASSPTIQLGTEAFF.

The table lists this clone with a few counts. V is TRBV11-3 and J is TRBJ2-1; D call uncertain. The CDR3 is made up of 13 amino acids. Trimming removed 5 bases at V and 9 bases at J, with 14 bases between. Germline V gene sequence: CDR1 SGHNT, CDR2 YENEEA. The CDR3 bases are TGTGCCAGCAGCCTATCAATGGGGTTTGAGCAGTTCTTC. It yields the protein CASSLSMGFEQFF.

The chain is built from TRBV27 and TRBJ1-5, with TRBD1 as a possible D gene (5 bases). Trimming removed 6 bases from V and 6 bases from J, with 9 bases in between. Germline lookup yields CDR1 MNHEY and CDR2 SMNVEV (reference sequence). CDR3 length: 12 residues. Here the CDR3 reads CASSQGIQPQHF. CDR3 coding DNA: TGTGCCAGCAGCCAGGGTATTCAGCCCCAGCATTTT.

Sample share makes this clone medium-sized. The CDR3, as DNA: TGCGCCAGCAGCCAAGGGACAGGGGGCTTTTATGGCTACACCTTC. Protein: CASSQGTGGFYGYTF. This chain joins TRBV4-1 and TRBJ1-2; the match to TRBD1 covers 11 bases. The germline gives CDR1 MGHRA, CDR2 YSYEKL. The CDR3 length is 15 residues. The junction had 3 bases not matched to a gene; V was cut back by 1 base and J by 5 bases.